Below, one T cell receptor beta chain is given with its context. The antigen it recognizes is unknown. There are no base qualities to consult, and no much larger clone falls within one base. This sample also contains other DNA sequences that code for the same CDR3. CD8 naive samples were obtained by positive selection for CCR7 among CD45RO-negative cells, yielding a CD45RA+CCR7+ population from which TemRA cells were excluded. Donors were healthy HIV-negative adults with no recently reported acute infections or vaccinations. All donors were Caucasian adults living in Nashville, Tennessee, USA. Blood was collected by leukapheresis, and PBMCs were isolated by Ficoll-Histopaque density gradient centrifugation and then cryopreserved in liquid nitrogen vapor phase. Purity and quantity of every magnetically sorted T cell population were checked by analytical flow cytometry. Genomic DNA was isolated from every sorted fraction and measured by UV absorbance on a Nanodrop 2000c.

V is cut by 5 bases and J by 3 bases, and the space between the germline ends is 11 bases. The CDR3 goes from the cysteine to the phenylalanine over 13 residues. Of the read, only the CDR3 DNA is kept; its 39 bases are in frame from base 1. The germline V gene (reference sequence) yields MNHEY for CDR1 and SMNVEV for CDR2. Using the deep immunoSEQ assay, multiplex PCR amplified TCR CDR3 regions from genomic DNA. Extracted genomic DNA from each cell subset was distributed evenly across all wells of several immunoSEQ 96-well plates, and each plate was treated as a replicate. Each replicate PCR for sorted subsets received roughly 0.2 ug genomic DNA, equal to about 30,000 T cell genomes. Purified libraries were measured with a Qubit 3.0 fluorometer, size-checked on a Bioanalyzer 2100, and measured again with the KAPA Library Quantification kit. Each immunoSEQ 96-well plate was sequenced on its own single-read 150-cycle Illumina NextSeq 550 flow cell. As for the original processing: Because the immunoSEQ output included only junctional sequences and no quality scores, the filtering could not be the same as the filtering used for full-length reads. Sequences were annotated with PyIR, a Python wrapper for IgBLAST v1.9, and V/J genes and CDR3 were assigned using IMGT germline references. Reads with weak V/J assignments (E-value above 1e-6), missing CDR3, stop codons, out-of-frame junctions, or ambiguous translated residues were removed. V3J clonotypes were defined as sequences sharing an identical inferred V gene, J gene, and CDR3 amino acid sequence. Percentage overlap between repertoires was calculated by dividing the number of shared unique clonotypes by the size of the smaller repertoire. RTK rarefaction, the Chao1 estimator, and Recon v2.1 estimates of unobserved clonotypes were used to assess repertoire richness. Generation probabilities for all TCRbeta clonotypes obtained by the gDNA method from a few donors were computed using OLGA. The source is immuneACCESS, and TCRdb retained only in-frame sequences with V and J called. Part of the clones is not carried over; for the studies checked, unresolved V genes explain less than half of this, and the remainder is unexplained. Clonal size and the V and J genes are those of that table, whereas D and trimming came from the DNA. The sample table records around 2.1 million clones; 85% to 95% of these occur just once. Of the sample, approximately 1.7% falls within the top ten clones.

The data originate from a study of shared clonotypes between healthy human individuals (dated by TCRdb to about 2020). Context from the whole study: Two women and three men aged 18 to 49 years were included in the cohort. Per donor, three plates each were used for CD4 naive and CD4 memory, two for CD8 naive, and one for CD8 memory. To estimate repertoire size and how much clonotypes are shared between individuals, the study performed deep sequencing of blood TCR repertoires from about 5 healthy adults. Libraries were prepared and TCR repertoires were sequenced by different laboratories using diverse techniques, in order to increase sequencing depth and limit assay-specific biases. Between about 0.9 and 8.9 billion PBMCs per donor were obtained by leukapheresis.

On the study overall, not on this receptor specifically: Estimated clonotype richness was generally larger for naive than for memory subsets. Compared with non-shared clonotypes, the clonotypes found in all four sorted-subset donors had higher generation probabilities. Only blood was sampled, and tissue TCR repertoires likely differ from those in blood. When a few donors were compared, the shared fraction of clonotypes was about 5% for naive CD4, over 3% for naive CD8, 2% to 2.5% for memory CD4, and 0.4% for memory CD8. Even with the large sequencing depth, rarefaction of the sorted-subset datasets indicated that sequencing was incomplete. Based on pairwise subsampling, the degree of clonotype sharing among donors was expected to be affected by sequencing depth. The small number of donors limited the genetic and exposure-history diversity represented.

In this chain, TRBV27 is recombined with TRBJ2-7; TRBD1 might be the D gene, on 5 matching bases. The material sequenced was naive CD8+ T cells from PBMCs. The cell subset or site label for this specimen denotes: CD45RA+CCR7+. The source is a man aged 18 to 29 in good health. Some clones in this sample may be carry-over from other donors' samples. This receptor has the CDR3 CASSPGLYYEQYF. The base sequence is TGTGCCAGCAGTCCAGGGCTGTACTACGAGCAGTACTTC.